The present T cell receptor beta chain was sequenced within a study of blood T cell repertoires in COVID-19. Study information: Italy, Spain and the United States were the sources of the convalescent and acute COVID-19 samples. Sources were T cells, B-cell-depleted T cells, or PBMCs; the material itself was cDNA or gDNA.

In the study's own analysis: Estimated nucleated cell counts came from reference gene primer amplification. Assay: immunoSEQ multiplex PCR; the TCRdb copy retains only in-frame clones and omits some. V and J calls and clone size come straight from that table; D and trimming were deduced from the DNA. The sample consists of approximately 100,000 clones, less than 85% of them appearing once. CDR3 length: 11 residues. The TCR sequence derives from a woman in her sixties or seventies with acute or convalescent COVID-19. The sample was peripheral blood. The gene calls are TRBV1 and TRBJ2-1; the listed D gene, TRBD2, was not tested against the DNA. TRBV1 is described as a pseudogene. In nucleotides, the CDR3 is TGCACCAGCAGCCCTCACAATGAGCAGTTCTTC. Translation: CTSSPHNEQFF.